This T cell receptor (beta chain) was captured in a study of blood T cells in healthy people across ages. Study-wide results and limits: Donor CMV status, an unknown factor, possibly confounded changes in expanded clonotypes. TCR beta diversity per million T cells fell roughly linearly with age. Among long-lived donors, naive CD4+ cells were more numerous and diversity higher than in aged donors.

Concerning this clonotype itself: Its antigen is not known.

Then a second PCR, running roughly 7 to 11 cycles, was carried out with a sample-barcoded 5' primer and a J-beta primer mix. In TCRdb, the 5' RACE reads were re-called with MiXCR into one record per CDR3 protein. The data contain hundreds of thousands of distinct CDR3 sequences, about 48% of them seen just once; the ten biggest clones take up 13%. The ends were cut back, 6 bases at V and 2 bases at J, with 17 bases in the middle. Germline V CDR1 and CDR2: MNHEY, SVGEGT. The CDR3 runs 15 residues. Isolated PBMCs totaled at least 7 million in each sample. This clonotype originated in a man between 25 and 39 years old in good health. Material: blood. The rearrangement joins TRBV6-2 or TRBV6-3 to TRBJ2-7; D ambiguous. The CDR3 sequence is CASRGWSVVTYEQYF. CDR3 nucleotide sequence: TGTGCCAGCAGGGGATGGAGCGTCGTTACCTACGAGCAGTACTTC.